This record looks at one T cell receptor beta chain sequence and its context. This clone's antigen is unknown. No much larger clone exists at a distance of one base, and base qualities are not known. The data derive from a study of blood T cell repertoires in COVID-19 (TCRdb year 2020). Some background on the complete study: The collaborator samples originated in the United States, Italy and Spain and spanned the acute and convalescent phases of COVID-19. The material from the prospective study consisted of cDNA or gDNA derived from T cells, B-cell-depleted T cells, or PBMCs. Deeply sampled blood TCRbeta repertoires from subjects exposed to, actively infected with, or recovered from COVID-19 were included in the dataset. The repertoires were released in a freely available public database meant as a resource for research on the immune response to SARS-CoV-2. Samples were obtained from the ongoing ImmuneRACE study (first 160 participants) and from over a thousand subjects provided by 6 global collaborators. A de-identified subject ID, COVID-19 status, age in years and sex were almost always included in the sample metadata. Where available, HLA class I and class II types were taken from metadata supplied by the sample provider and were not determined by assay-based typing.

Collaborating institutions collected whole blood in K2EDTA tubes following their own protocols. For TCRbeta analysis, collaborators shipped samples as frozen whole blood, isolated PBMCs, or DNA extracted from either of those sample types. General conclusions and limits of the study: Clinical and demographic metadata were provided uncurated, with the amount varying by source and participant.

TCRbeta CDR3 regions were amplified from genomic DNA using the immunoSEQ Assay, a bias-controlled multiplex PCR. As for the authors' bioinformatics: The number of nucleated cells in each sample was estimated from the amplification of reference gene primers within the assay. To quantify the absolute abundance of each unique TCRbeta CDR3 rearrangement, sequence reads were collapsed and filtered. For each sample, productive Simpson clonality was calculated as the square root of Simpson's diversity index across productive rearrangements. Drawn from immuneACCESS, this table holds only the in-frame rearrangements with V and J called that TCRdb kept. Clones are partly lost; checked studies trace under half to an unresolved V gene and leave the rest unexplained. The DNA was the basis for D and trimming; V, J and clone size are from that table. This sample holds roughly 70,000 clones; about four fifths were observed only once. Of the sample, about 4.4% falls within the top ten clones.

The TCR originated in an elderly woman with active or convalescent COVID-19. The sequencing input was peripheral blood.

The CDR3 corresponds to CASSLAGTGGNEQFF. DNA sequence: TGTGCCAGCAGCCTAGCCGGGACAGGGGGCAATGAGCAGTTCTTC. The rearrangement combines TRBV28 with TRBJ2-1, with 11 junctional bases fitting TRBD1. The CDR3 spans 15 residues, from the cysteine through the phenylalanine. The kept DNA is CDR3 alone, 45 bases in frame from the first base. Trimming takes 6 bases off V and 6 bases off J; junction bases not matched to a gene: 7. The germline V gene gives CDR1 as MDHEN and CDR2 as SYDVKM.